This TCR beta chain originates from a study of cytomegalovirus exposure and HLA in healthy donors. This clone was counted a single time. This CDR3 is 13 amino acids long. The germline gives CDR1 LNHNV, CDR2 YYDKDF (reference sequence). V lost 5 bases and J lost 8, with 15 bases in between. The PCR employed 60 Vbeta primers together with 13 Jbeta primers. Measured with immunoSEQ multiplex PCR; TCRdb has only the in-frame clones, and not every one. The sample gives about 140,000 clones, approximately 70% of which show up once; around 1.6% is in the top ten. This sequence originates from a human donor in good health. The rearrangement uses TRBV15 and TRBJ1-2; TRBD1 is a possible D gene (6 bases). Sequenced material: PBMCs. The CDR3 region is CATSRGPGQGYTF. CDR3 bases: TGTGCCACCAGCCGAGGACCGGGACAAGGCTACACCTTC.